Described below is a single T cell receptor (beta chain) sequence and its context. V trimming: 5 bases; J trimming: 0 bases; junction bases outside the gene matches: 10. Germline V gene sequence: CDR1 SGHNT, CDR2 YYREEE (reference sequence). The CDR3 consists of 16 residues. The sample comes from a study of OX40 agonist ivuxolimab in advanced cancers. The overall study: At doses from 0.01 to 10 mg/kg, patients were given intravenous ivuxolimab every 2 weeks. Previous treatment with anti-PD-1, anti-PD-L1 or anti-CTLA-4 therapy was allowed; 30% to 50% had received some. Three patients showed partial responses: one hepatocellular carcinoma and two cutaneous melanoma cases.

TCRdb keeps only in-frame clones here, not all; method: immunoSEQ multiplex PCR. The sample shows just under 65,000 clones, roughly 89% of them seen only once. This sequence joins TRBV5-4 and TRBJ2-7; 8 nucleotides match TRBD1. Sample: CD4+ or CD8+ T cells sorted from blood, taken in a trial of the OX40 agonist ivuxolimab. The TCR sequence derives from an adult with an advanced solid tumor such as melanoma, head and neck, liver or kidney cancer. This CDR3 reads CASSQGAGRVSYEQYF. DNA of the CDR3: TGTGCCAGCAGTCAGGGGGCAGGGCGGGTCTCCTACGAGCAGTACTTC. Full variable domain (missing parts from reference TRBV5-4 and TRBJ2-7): ETGVTQSPTHLIKTRGQQVTLRCSSQSGHNTVSWYQQALGQGPQFIFQYYREEENGRGNFPPRFSGLQFPNYSSELNVNALELDDSALYLCASSQGAGRVSYEQYFGPGTRLTVT.